This is a list of T cell receptor beta chains from one sample in a study of cytomegalovirus exposure and HLA in healthy donors. The table came from immunoSEQ multiplex PCR; TCRdb's copy has only in-frame clones and leaves some out. The data hold around 120,000 clones, with about 87% observed a single time. Material for sequencing was PBMCs. Receptors were obtained from a man younger than 30 in good health and CMV-seronegative. Both conserved end residues are part of each CDR3. D genes are given only for firm matches. Expanded clones are given a class, and other clones once, few, many or no size at all.

NA	NA	TRBJ1-3	TRBV10-1	CASMGRNRNTIYF	TGCGCCAGCATGGGGCGAAATAGGAACACCATATATTTT
TRBD1	few	TRBJ2-7	TRBV5-4	CASSDRDSSYEQYF	TGTGCCAGCAGCGACCGGGACAGCTCCTACGAGCAGTACTTC
NA	NA	TRBJ2-7	TRBV28	CASSLSRTGGPYEQYF	TGTGCCAGCAGTTTGTCCCGTACCGGCGGCCCATACGAGCAGTACTTC
NA	NA	TRBJ1-6	TRBV5-6	CASSSGGYSPLHF	TGTGCCAGCAGCTCGGGGGGCTATTCACCCCTCCACTTT
NA	NA	TRBJ2-3	TRBV5-1	CASSFTPAGARGDTQYF	TGCGCCAGCAGCTTTACCCCCGCGGGGGCCCGAGGAGATACGCAGTATTTT
NA	once	TRBJ1-4	TRBV4-1	CASSKGRPYTTNEKLFF	TGCGCCAGCAGCAAAGGGCGGCCCTACACAACTAATGAAAAACTGTTTTTT
TRBD2	NA	TRBJ2-7	TRBV7-2	CASSPVDSGRVPSYEQYF	TGTGCCAGCAGCCCAGTAGATAGCGGGAGGGTCCCGTCCTACGAGCAGTACTTC
NA	NA	TRBJ2-1	TRBV6-6	CASSLSSYNEQFF	TGTGCCAGCAGCCTTAGCTCCTACAATGAGCAGTTCTTC
NA	few	TRBJ2-7	TRBV19	CASNGGRGTSYEQYF	TGTGCCAGTAATGGAGGCAGGGGCACCTCCTACGAGCAGTACTTC
NA	NA	TRBJ1-2	TRBV5-6	CASSSEQDHPYGYTF	TGTGCCAGCAGCTCCGAACAGGATCACCCCTATGGCTACACCTTC
TRBD1	few	TRBJ1-2	TRBV12-5	CASGLGDSIEGYTF	TGTGCTAGTGGTTTGGGGGACAGCATTGAAGGCTACACCTTC
TRBD2	NA	TRBJ2-1	TRBV7-9	CASRVGGSRDNEQFF	TGTGCCAGCAGGGTGGGAGGGAGTCGGGACAATGAGCAGTTCTTC
NA	NA	TRBJ2-3	TRBV5-1	CASSLGGTDTQYF	TGCGCCAGCAGCTTAGGGGGCACAGATACGCAGTATTTT
TRBD1	NA	TRBJ2-7	TRBV6-1	CASSEVVVAGQGSYEQYF	TGTGCCAGCAGTGAGGTGGTGGTCGCGGGACAGGGATCCTACGAGCAGTACTTC
TRBD2	NA	TRBJ2-1	TRBV27	CATRLAGANNEQFF	TGTGCCACCCGACTAGCGGGCGCCAACAATGAGCAGTTCTTC
NA	NA	TRBJ2-7	TRBV18	CASSRDFTGTRVYEQYF	TGTGCCAGCTCACGTGATTTTACGGGCACCAGGGTCTACGAGCAGTACTTC
NA	NA	TRBJ1-1	TRBV29-1	CSVLYWQGLSSTTEAFF	TGCAGCGTTCTGTATTGGCAGGGGTTATCATCTACGACTGAAGCTTTCTTT
NA	NA	TRBJ2-3	TRBV5-1	CASSSGSTDTQYF	TGCGCCAGCAGCTCCGGGAGCACAGATACGCAGTATTTT
TRBD1	NA	TRBJ2-3	TRBV5-6	CASSLPFKTGDSTDTQYF	TGTGCCAGCAGCTTACCTTTTAAGACAGGGGATAGCACAGATACGCAGTATTTT
NA	once	TRBJ1-3	TRBV7-9	CASSLMGAATIYF	TGTGCCAGCAGCTTAATGGGGGCAGCCACCATATATTTT
TRBD2	NA	TRBJ2-1	TRBV9	CASSVSGRGSYNEQFF	TGTGCCAGCAGCGTAAGCGGGAGAGGTTCTTACAATGAGCAGTTCTTC
NA	NA	TRBJ1-3	TRBV27	CASKLTTAGNTIYF	TGTGCCAGCAAGTTGACGACAGCTGGAAACACCATATATTTT
TRBD1	NA	TRBJ2-6	TRBV7-8	CASSLVVRGRSSGANVLTF	TGTGCCAGCAGCTTAGTGGTTAGGGGGCGGTCCTCTGGGGCCAACGTCCTGACTTTC
NA	few	TRBJ1-5	TRBV19	CASSPPGTSNQPQHF	TGTGCCAGTAGTCCTCCCGGTACTAGCAATCAGCCCCAGCATTTT
TRBD1	NA	TRBJ2-1	TRBV30	CALPGQGHNEQFF	TGTGCCTTGCCGGGACAGGGCCACAATGAGCAGTTCTTC
NA	NA	TRBJ2-4	TRBV6-1	CASSEVGIRGKNIQYF	TGTGCCAGCAGTGAAGTCGGGATACGGGGCAAAAACATTCAGTACTTC
TRBD1	few	TRBJ1-5	TRBV30	CAWRIRGESSNQPQHF	TGTGCCTGGAGGATCAGGGGGGAATCTAGCAATCAGCCCCAGCATTTT
NA	NA	TRBJ2-7	TRBV7-7	CASSLGTGPLYEQYF	TGTGCCAGCAGCCTGGGGACTGGACCCCTCTACGAGCAGTACTTC
NA	NA	TRBJ2-4	TRBV19	CASSPGGNIQYF	TGTGCCAGTAGTCCTGGCGGGAACATTCAGTACTTC
NA	NA	TRBJ2-2	TRBV7-9	CASSQGMGFWTGELFF	TGTGCCAGCAGCCAGGGGATGGGGTTCTGGACCGGGGAGCTGTTTTTT
TRBD1	NA	TRBJ1-1	TRBV11-3	CASSPDRANMNTEAFF	TGTGCCAGCAGCCCCGACAGGGCGAATATGAACACTGAAGCTTTCTTT
NA	once	TRBJ1-5	TRBV7-8	CASSELTGNQPQHF	TGTGCCAGCAGCGAACTAACGGGCAATCAGCCCCAGCATTTT
NA	few	TRBJ1-2	TRBV28	CASSFPNRGGYTF	TGTGCCAGCAGTTTCCCCAACCGGGGTGGCTACACCTTC
NA	NA	TRBJ1-2	TRBV28	CASSPVRNYGYTF	TGTGCCAGCAGCCCAGTCAGGAACTATGGCTACACCTTC
NA	NA	TRBJ2-3	TRBV25-1	CASSDRADTQYF	TGTGCCAGCAGTGACAGGGCAGATACGCAGTATTTT
TRBD1	NA	TRBJ2-5	TRBV7-9	CASSLLIAGGRETQYF	TGTGCCAGCAGCTTACTTATAGCAGGGGGCAGAGAGACCCAGTACTTC
NA	NA	TRBJ1-1	TRBV9	CASSGNGQPNTEAFF	TGTGCCAGCAGCGGTAACGGACAACCTAACACTGAAGCTTTCTTT
NA	NA	TRBJ2-7	TRBV27	CASSLGGWEQYF	TGTGCCAGCAGTTTGGGAGGCTGGGAGCAGTACTTC
NA	NA	TRBJ2-2	TRBV7-2	CASSLMLVGGELFF	TGTGCCAGCAGCTTAATGTTAGTCGGCGGGGAGCTGTTTTTT
TRBD2	NA	TRBJ2-7	TRBV2	CASRSGTSREQYF	TGTGCCAGCAGGAGCGGGACTAGCCGCGAGCAGTACTTC
TRBD2	NA	TRBJ2-5	TRBV9	CASSVAIPAGGQETQYF	TGTGCCAGCAGCGTAGCTATCCCAGCGGGGGGACAAGAGACCCAGTACTTC
TRBD2	once	TRBJ2-1	TRBV5-1	CASSSRWLGAGGPDYNEQFF	TGCGCCAGCAGCTCCCGTTGGCTCGGAGCGGGAGGGCCAGACTACAATGAGCAGTTCTTC
NA	NA	TRBJ2-2	TRBV30	CAWSDNLPTGELFF	TGTGCCTGGAGTGACAACCTTCCCACCGGGGAGCTGTTTTTT
TRBD2	NA	TRBJ2-1	TRBV10-2	CASRKKGLAGVGEQFF	TGCGCCAGCAGGAAAAAGGGACTAGCGGGAGTAGGTGAGCAGTTCTTC
NA	NA	TRBJ1-2	TRBV28	CASSPRTGFYGYTF	TGTGCCAGCAGTCCCCGTACAGGGTTCTATGGCTACACCTTC
NA	once	TRBJ2-7	TRBV12-5	CASGLAGNYEQYF	TGTGCTAGTGGTTTGGCCGGGAACTACGAGCAGTACTTC
TRBD2	once	TRBJ2-1	TRBV29-1	CSVGGFGAGGRNEQFF	TGCAGCGTCGGGGGATTCGGGGCGGGAGGGCGAAATGAGCAGTTCTTC
NA	NA	TRBJ1-2	TRBV9	CASSVDPQDGYTF	TGTGCCAGCAGCGTAGACCCACAGGATGGCTACACCTTC
TRBD1	NA	TRBJ1-2	TRBV10-1	CASRFGGRGDYGYTF	TGCGCCAGCAGGTTCGGCGGCAGGGGGGACTATGGCTACACCTTC
NA	NA	TRBJ1-1	TRBV4-1	CASSGTGTLNTEAFF	TGCGCCAGCAGCGGTACCGGGACACTGAACACTGAAGCTTTCTTT
NA	NA	TRBJ1-6	TRBV6-1	CASSEQNSPLHF	TGTGCCAGCAGTGAACAAAATTCACCCCTCCACTTT